This T cell receptor (beta chain) was found in a study of pediatric ulcerative colitis. Whole-study results and caveats: Some T cells in rectal biopsies may come from blood, especially with overt colitis. All ulcerative colitis patients, but no controls, carried two rectal clonotypes. Compared with controls, ulcerative colitis showed greater blood-rectum clone sharing.

The table came from immunoSEQ multiplex PCR; TCRdb's copy has only in-frame clones and leaves some out. The data hold tens of thousands of clones, with about 81% observed a single time. The CDR3 is 15 residues long. V lost 4 bases and J 0 bases, leaving 10 bases between the germline ends. Germline V lookup: CDR1 SEHNR, CDR2 FQNEAQ (reference sequence). About this clone itself: Its antigen remains unknown.

One to two pinch biopsies were taken from the rectum during colonoscopy. No immunosuppressive drugs were given to ulcerative colitis patients before diagnostic colonoscopy. The source of this sequence is a boy aged 5-17 years with mild ulcerative colitis. This sequence joins TRBV7-9 and TRBJ2-1, with a possible D match to TRBD1 (5 bases). The sample consisted of gut tissue. The CDR3 spells CASSSGHGSYNEQFF. The CDR3 DNA reads as TGTGCCAGCAGCTCTGGACACGGCTCCTACAATGAGCAGTTCTTC.